This T cell receptor beta chain was recorded in a study of blood T cell repertoires in COVID-19. Looking at the study overall: Collection of acute and convalescent COVID-19 samples took place in the United States, Italy and Spain.

In the original workflow: Amplification of reference gene primers provided the estimated nucleated cell counts. TCRdb's copy holds only in-frame clones and misses some; the assay was immunoSEQ multiplex PCR. That table furnishes V, J and clone size, whereas the DNA furnished D and trimming. The sample includes more than 250,000 clones, roughly 86% seen only once; the top ten take about 0.64%. Per germline, CDR1 SGHAT and CDR2 FQNNGV. V lost 2 bases, J lost 2 bases, and 3 bases stayed unmatched. CDR3 length: 15 amino acids. This sequence originates from a human donor in a cohort sampled during active COVID-19. The V call is TRBV11-2, the J call TRBJ2-1; 7 bases agree with TRBD2. The sample comprised peripheral blood. DNA of the CDR3: TGTGCCAGCAGCTTAAAACTAGCGACCTACAATGAGCAGTTCTTC. Its protein product is CASSLKLATYNEQFF.